This T cell receptor beta chain was profiled in a study of CD8 T cells in Susac syndrome. This CDR3 is 14 amino acids long. CDR1 and CDR2 from the germline V gene are SEHNR and FQNEAQ (reference sequence). The J segment lost 8 bases and the V segment lost 4 bases, leaving 7 bases of the junction unmatched. cDNA came from about 0.5 to 1 ug RNA primed by random hexamers. Amplification of TCR beta CDR3 spanned 54 Vbeta and 13 Jbeta via immunoSEQ multiplex PCR. TCRdb re-called the immunoSEQ multiplex PCR reads through MiXCR, storing one row per CDR3 protein. The top ten hold under 0.1% of the sample, which has roughly 120,000 distinct CDR3 sequences, about 96% seen once. The control group consisted of healthy donors matched for age and sex.

The source material was CD4+ T cells from PBMCs. The chain employs TRBV7-9 and TRBJ1-1; 10 bases are a match to TRBD1. This TCR derives from a human donor in good health. The CDR3 reads CASSYGQGVKEAFF. CDR3 DNA sequence: TGTGCCAGCAGCTATGGACAGGGGGTGAAGGAAGCTTTCTTT.